One TCR beta chain is described in this entry. Original handling: The assay estimated nucleated cells by amplifying reference gene primers. This table comes from immunoSEQ multiplex PCR, and its TCRdb copy is limited to in-frame clones, with some not included. That table gives V, J and clone size, and the DNA gave D and trimming. The top ten hold more than 0.9% of the sample, which has roughly 74,000 clones, roughly 90% seen once. These data belong to a study of blood T cell repertoires in COVID-19. Study information: T cells, B-cell-depleted T cells, or PBMCs supplied cDNA or gDNA.

CDR1 is SGHRS and CDR2 is YFSETQ in the germline V gene. Trimming removed 4 bases from V and 2 bases from J, with 18 bases in between. The CDR3 loop spans 16 amino acids. Recruits, aged roughly 18 to 100 years, lived in roughly 22 US areas. Each participant's cohort was designated according to participant-reported clinical history. Material for sequencing was PBMCs or T cells enriched from blood (not recorded which). This TCR was recovered from a woman between 50 and 59 years old with acute COVID-19. This chain connects TRBV5-1 to TRBJ2-5; a possible D gene is TRBD2 (6 bases). CDR3 loop: CASSGGTQRGQETQYF. The CDR3 DNA sequence: TGCGCCAGCAGCGGAGGGACCCAAAGAGGGCAAGAGACCCAGTACTTC.